The entry below describes one TCR beta chain. The method was immunoSEQ multiplex PCR; TCRdb's version includes in-frame clones alone and lacks a portion of them. The sample yields about 180,000 clones, 90% seen once. The source of the sample is a study of control samples from healthy donors and cancer patients. The germline V gene encodes CDR1 SGHKS and CDR2 YYEKEE (reference sequence). The CDR3 extends over 16 amino acids. V gave up 0 bases and J gave up 2 bases, with 14 bases separating them. The V gene is TRBV5-5, the J gene TRBJ2-5, with D possibly matching TRBD2 (6 bases). The specimen was blood. The receptor was derived from a woman between 50 and 59 years old in good health. In DNA, the CDR3 is TGTGCCAGCAGCTTGGAACCTAGACGGGGGCAAGAGACCCAGTACTTC. Translated: CASSLEPRRGQETQYF.